One T cell receptor (beta chain) is described in this entry. Its cognate antigen has yet to be identified. Per-base qualities were not stored, and no clone one base away is much larger. This entry comes from a study of blood T cell repertoires in COVID-19 (dated by TCRdb to 2019 to 2021). The study in broad terms: Collaborator samples came from the United States, Italy and Spain and covered acute and convalescent phases of COVID-19. The material from the prospective study consisted of cDNA or gDNA derived from T cells, B-cell-depleted T cells, or PBMCs. Subjects who had been exposed to COVID-19, were actively infected with it, or had recovered from it provided the deeply sampled blood TCRbeta repertoires that made up the dataset. The repertoires were made available in a free public database intended to serve as a resource for research on the immune response to SARS-CoV-2. The samples were drawn from two sources: the first 160 participants of the ongoing ImmuneRACE study, and over 950 subjects contributed by 6 global collaborators. Sample metadata almost always included a de-identified subject ID, COVID-19 status, age in years and sex. HLA class I and class II types, where available, came from metadata supplied by the sample provider rather than from assay-based typing. What the research found in general, with its limitations: The quantity of clinical and demographic metadata differed by source and by participant and was supplied without curation.

One collaborating source in Seattle enrolled patients during active infection and followed them longitudinally through the course of disease. Each collaborating institution followed its own protocols to collect whole blood in K2EDTA tubes. For TCRbeta analysis, collaborators shipped samples as frozen whole blood, isolated PBMCs, or DNA extracted from either of those sample types. Counted from cysteine to phenylalanine, this CDR3 has 16 amino acids. Kept here is only the CDR3 DNA, which spans 48 bases and is read in frame from base 1. Taken from the germline V gene, the CDR1 and CDR2 loops are KGHSH and LQKENI. The junction shows trimming of 2 bases on V and 3 bases on J, plus 15 bases between the germline ends. The immunoSEQ Assay, a bias-controlled multiplex PCR, was used to amplify TCRbeta CDR3 regions from genomic DNA. The original pipeline was this. Nucleated cell counts per sample were estimated from amplification of reference gene primers within the assay. Sequence reads were collapsed and filtered to measure the absolute abundance of every unique TCRbeta CDR3 rearrangement. For each sample, productive Simpson clonality was calculated as the square root of Simpson's diversity index across productive rearrangements. TCRdb carries this immuneACCESS record with in-frame sequences only. Its versions omit some clonotypes, under half of them owing to an unresolved V gene in the studies checked, with the rest unexplained. Clonal size and the V and J genes are those of that table, whereas D and trimming came from the DNA. Present in this sample are 190,000 or so clones, roughly 92% of which were seen just once. The ten largest clones add up to approximately 0.8% of the sample.

The specimen was peripheral blood. The V and J segments used are TRBV18 and TRBJ2-3; the D gene cannot be named for sure. The source of this sequence is a man aged 30-40 years with COVID-19, enrolled during active disease. The CDR3 loop reads CASSPLGREQTDTQYF. The nucleotide sequence is TGTGCCAGCTCACCATTGGGCAGAGAGCAAACAGATACGCAGTATTTT.